This T cell receptor beta chain appears in the sequencing data of a study of PD-1 blockade in classical Hodgkin lymphoma. Time point: cycle 4 day 1 (C4D1), after 5 to 7 weeks of nivolumab. Every one of the patients relapsed after autologous stem cell transplantation (brentuximab vedotin exposure was variable). Germline V lookup: CDR1 MNHEY, CDR2 SMNVEV (reference sequence). The CDR3 runs to 15 residues. V was pared by 4 bases and J by 10 bases, with 17 bases between. Measured with immunoSEQ multiplex PCR; TCRdb has only the in-frame clones, and not every one. In the table there are more than 40,000 clones, approximately 80% of which are singletons.

This specimen consisted of peripheral blood mononuclear cells (PBMCs), obtained before the fourth cycle of nivolumab. V is TRBV27 and J is TRBJ1-6; D is unresolved. The sequence was obtained from a human donor with classical Hodgkin lymphoma. CDR3 DNA: TGTGCCAGCAGTTCGTCGGGTCTGGGCGGGTCACCCCTCCACTTT. Its translation is CASSSSGLGGSPLHF.